Following are 10 T cell receptor beta chains from one sample sequenced in a study of blood T cell repertoires in COVID-19. Libraries were prepared by immunoSEQ multiplex PCR; TCRdb keeps only in-frame clonotypes and omits some of them. The table shows about 230,000 clones, with around 85% occurring only once. The sequenced material came from peripheral blood. Receptor source: a woman of 80 years or more with acute or convalescent COVID-19.

The CDR3 region has the DNA TGTGCCAGCAGAGTGACAGCTCCCCGTGGCTACACCTTC. As protein: CASRVTAPRGYTF. V gene TRBV7-2 combines with J gene TRBJ1-2; weak D call: TRBD1 (5 bases). The ends were cut back, 6 bases at V and 7 bases at J, with 15 bases in the middle. Germline lookup yields CDR1 SGHTA and CDR2 FQGNSA. The CDR3 has 13 residues.

The V call is TRBV19, the J call TRBJ2-2, with 10 bases fitting TRBD1. Losses at the gene ends were 6 bases for V and 3 bases for J; bases not matched to a gene: 1. CDR3 length: 14 residues. CDR1 and CDR2 (germline): LNHDA, SQIVND (reference sequence). CDR3 amino acids: CASRDRGDTGELFF. DNA for the CDR3: TGTGCCAGTAGGGACAGGGGGGACACCGGGGAGCTGTTTTTT.

J is TRBJ1-5 and V is TRBV4-1; 10 bases map to TRBD1. This CDR3 has 17 residues. After removal of 1 base from V and 4 bases from J, the junction contained 7 bases not matched to a gene. Per the germline V gene, CDR1 is MGHRA and CDR2 is YSYEKL. The CDR3 sequence is CASSQGKGTGVNQPQHF. The DNA of the CDR3 is TGCGCCAGCAGCCAAGGTAAAGGGACAGGGGTAAATCAGCCCCAGCATTTT.

This clone was seen a single time. V is TRBV6-4 and J is TRBJ2-1; perhaps TRBD2 as D (5 bases). Germline V lookup: CDR1 MRHNA, CDR2 SNTAGT. V dropped 5 bases and J dropped 0 bases, with 11 bases sitting between them. This CDR3 has 15 residues. The CDR3 DNA is TGTGCCAGCAGTCGCACGGGAAACTCCTACAATGAGCAGTTCTTC. It is translated as CASSRTGNSYNEQFF.

The genes are TRBV7-8 and TRBJ2-6; possible D gene TRBD1, 6 bases. CDR3 length equals 16 residues. V lost 6 bases, J lost 0 bases, and 12 bases lay in between. CDR1 is SGHVS, CDR2 FQNEAQ, per germline. The CDR3 loop is CASSRGQNSGANVLTF. The CDR3 region has the DNA TGTGCCAGCAGTCGCGGACAGAACTCTGGGGCCAACGTCCTGACTTTC.

This chain links TRBV6-4 with TRBJ1-1; D might be TRBD1 (5 bases). V lost 3 bases, J lost 4 bases, and 12 bases lay in between. CDR1 is MRHNA, CDR2 SNTAGT, per germline. CDR3 length: 14 residues. In DNA form, the CDR3 reads TGTGCCAGCAGTGAACGGTTGGGGGGCACTGAAGCTTTCTTT. Encoded protein: CASSERLGGTEAFF.

The V gene is TRBV29-1, the J gene TRBJ2-3; unclear D gene. The CDR3 runs 13 residues. Germline V lookup: CDR1 SQVTM, CDR2 ANQGSEA. V dropped 3 bases and J dropped 0 bases, with 7 bases sitting between them. The chain's CDR3 is CSVEQSSTDTQYF. CDR3 bases: TGCAGCGTTGAGCAGTCTAGCACAGATACGCAGTATTTT.

The chain uses TRBV11-2 and TRBJ1-1; 7 bases line up with TRBD1. Losses at the gene ends were 0 bases for V and 0 bases for J; bases not matched to a gene: 7. Germline loops: CDR1 SGHAT, CDR2 FQNNGV. This CDR3 comprises 17 residues. Here the CDR3 reads CASSLEGTASMNTEAFF. CDR3 nucleotides: TGTGCCAGCAGCTTAGAGGGGACAGCTTCCATGAACACTGAAGCTTTCTTT.

The chain combines TRBV6-5 with TRBJ2-7; maybe TRBD2 (6 bases). The CDR3 runs 12 residues. CDR1 is MNHEY and CDR2 is SVGAGI in the germline V gene. The V end lost 6 bases, the J end lost 6 bases, and 12 bases lay between the germline ends. DNA of the CDR3: TGTGCCAGCAGACCGGGGGATGGCGAGCAGTACTTC. Protein: CASRPGDGEQYF.

V usage is TRBV29-1 and J usage is TRBJ2-2; D is undetermined. Germline-derived CDR1 and CDR2 are SQVTM and ANQGSEA. The CDR3 consists of 12 residues. Between the trimmed V and J ends, which lost 1 base and 6 bases, there was a span of 6 bases. Here the CDR3 reads CSVEVSAGELFF. The CDR3 DNA reads TGCAGCGTTGAAGTGTCGGCCGGGGAGCTGTTTTTT.